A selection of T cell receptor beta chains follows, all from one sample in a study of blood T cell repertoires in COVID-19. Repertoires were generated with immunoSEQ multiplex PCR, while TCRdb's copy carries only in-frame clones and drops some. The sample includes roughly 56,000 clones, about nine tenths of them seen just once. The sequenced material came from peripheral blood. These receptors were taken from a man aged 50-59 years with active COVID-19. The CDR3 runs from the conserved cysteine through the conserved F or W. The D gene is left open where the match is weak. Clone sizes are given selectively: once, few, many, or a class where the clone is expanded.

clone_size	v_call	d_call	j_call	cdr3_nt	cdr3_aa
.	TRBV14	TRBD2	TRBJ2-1	TGTGCCAGCAACCCCGGGACTAGCCGTTACAATGAGCAGTTCTTC	CASNPGTSRYNEQFF
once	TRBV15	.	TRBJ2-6	TGTGCCACCAGTCCGAGCTCTGGGGCCAACGTCCTGACTTTC	CATSPSSGANVLTF
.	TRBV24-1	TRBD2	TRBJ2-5	TGTGCCACCAGTGACAAAAAAGCGGGGGGGGTCGAGACCCAGTACTTC	CATSDKKAGGVETQYF
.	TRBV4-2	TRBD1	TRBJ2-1	TGTGCCAGCAGCCAAGAGATAACAGGGGGCATCAATGAGCAGTTCTTC	CASSQEITGGINEQFF
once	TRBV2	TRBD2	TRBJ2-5	TGTGCCAGCAGTGCGACTAGCGGGAGCGGCTCGGAGACCCAGTACTTC	CASSATSGSGSETQYF
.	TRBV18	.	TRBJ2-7	TGTGCCAGCTCACCCTTGGGGGGGCGAGGCGAGCAGTACTTC	CASSPLGGRGEQYF
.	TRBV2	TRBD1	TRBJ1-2	TGTGCCAGCACAGGGGGCATTGACTATGGCTACACCTTC	CASTGGIDYGYTF
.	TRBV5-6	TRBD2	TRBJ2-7	TGTGCCAGCAGCTCCTTGTCGGGGCGACTAGCGAACTCCTACGAGCAGTACTTC	CASSSLSGRLANSYEQYF
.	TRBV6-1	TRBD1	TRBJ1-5	TGTGCCAGCAGTGAGTGGGGACAGCCAAATCAGCCCCAGCATTTT	CASSEWGQPNQPQHF
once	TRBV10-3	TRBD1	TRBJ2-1	TGTGCCATCAGTGAGTCGAGAGGGGGCCCGTACAATGAGCAGTTCTTC	CAISESRGGPYNEQFF
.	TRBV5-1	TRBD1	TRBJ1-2	TGCGCCAGCGGGGCCCGGGACAGTAACTATGGCTACACCTTC	CASGARDSNYGYTF
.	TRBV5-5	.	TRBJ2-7	TGTGCCAGCAGCTCACCCGGCGAGCAGTACTTC	CASSSPGEQYF
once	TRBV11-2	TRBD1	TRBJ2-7	TGTGCCAGCAGCTTAGTCGTCGACAGGGGGACCGAGCAGTACTTC	CASSLVVDRGTEQYF
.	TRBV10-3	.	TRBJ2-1	TGTGCCATCAGTTGGGACTCCAATGAGCAGTTCTTC	CAISWDSNEQFF
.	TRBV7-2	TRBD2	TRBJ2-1	TGTGCCAGCAGCTTAGAGCTACTAGCGGGGGGAGGGAGGCAGTTCTTC	CASSLELLAGGGRQFF
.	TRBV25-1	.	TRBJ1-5	TGTGCCAGCAGTGGATCCAGGAGCAATCAGCCCCAGCATTTT	CASSGSRSNQPQHF
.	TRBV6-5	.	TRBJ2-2	TGTGCCAGCAGGCCTCCAGGGTTGGCCGGGGAGCTGTTTTTT	CASRPPGLAGELFF
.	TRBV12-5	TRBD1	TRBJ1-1	TGTGCTGATCACCGACAGGGGGTCTTGAACACTGAAGCTTTCTTT	CADHRQGVLNTEAFF
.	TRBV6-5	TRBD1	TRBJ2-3	TGTGCCAGCAGTCCGGACAGGAGCACAGATACGCAGTATTTT	CASSPDRSTDTQYF
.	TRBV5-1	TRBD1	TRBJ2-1	TGCGCCAGCAGCTTGGGGGCCCCGGGACAGAGATACAATGAGCAGTTCTTC	CASSLGAPGQRYNEQFF
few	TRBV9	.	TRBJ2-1	TGTGCCAGCAATTCCTGGGAGGGGGGCCTGGACAATGAGCAGTTCTTC	CASNSWEGGLDNEQFF
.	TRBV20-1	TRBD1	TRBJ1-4	TGCAGTGCTAGTGGCAGGGGGATCGAAAAACTGTTTTTT	CSASGRGIEKLFF
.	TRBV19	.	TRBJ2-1	TGTGCCAGTAGTATAGAACGGGAGCGGGACAATGAGCAGTTCTTC	CASSIERERDNEQFF
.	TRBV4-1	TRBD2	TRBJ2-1	TGCGCCAGCAGTGGGACTAGCGGATACAATGAGCAGTTCTTC	CASSGTSGYNEQFF
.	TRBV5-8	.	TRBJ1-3	TGTGCCAGCAGCCCCACCGGAGCAAACACCATATATTTT	CASSPTGANTIYF
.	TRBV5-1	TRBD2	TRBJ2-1	TGCGCCAGCAGCTTGGGGCCTAGCGGGAGTCTCTATGAGCAGTTCTTC	CASSLGPSGSLYEQFF
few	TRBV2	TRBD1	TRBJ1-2	TGTGCCAGCCAACAAGGACAGGGGGCAAGAGGCTACACCTTC	CASQQGQGARGYTF
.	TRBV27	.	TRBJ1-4	TGTGCCAGCAGTTTACGGCACCGGGGGATGGCAACTAATGAAAAACTGTTTTTT	CASSLRHRGMATNEKLFF
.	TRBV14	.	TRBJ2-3	TGTGCCAGCAGCCCGGAGCGGAAGGGGGGGCATTTCACAGATACGCAGTATTTT	CASSPERKGGHFTDTQYF
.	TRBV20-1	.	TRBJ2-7	TGCAGTGCTAGTATGCCGAGCCGAACGAGTAGCTACGAGCAGTACTTC	CSASMPSRTSSYEQYF
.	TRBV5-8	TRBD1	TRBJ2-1	TGTGCCAGCAGCTCCCCGGGACAGGGGTATAATGAGCAGTTCTTC	CASSSPGQGYNEQFF
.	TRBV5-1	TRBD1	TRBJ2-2	TGCGCCAGCAGCTTGGCGGGACAGGGTTCCGGGGAGCTGTTTTTT	CASSLAGQGSGELFF
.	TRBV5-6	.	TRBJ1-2	TGTGCCAGCAGCTTGGACAGGAGCCTCTATGGCTACACCTTC	CASSLDRSLYGYTF
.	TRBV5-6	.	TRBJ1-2	TGTGCCAGCAGCTCCCTTCGGACTGGCCAGGGCTACACCTTC	CASSSLRTGQGYTF
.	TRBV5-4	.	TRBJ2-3	TGTGCCAGCAGCTTTGAGTTAACTAGCACAGATACGCAGTATTTT	CASSFELTSTDTQYF
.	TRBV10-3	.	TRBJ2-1	TGTGCCATCAGTGATCGCGGGAAGGTGAATGAGCAGTTCTTC	CAISDRGKVNEQFF
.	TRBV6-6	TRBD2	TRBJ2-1	TGTGCCAGCATCGACGCGACTAGCGGAAACTACAATGAGCAGTTCTTC	CASIDATSGNYNEQFF
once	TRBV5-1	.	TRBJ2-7	TGCGCCAGCAGCCTAGACAGGGAGGCCTACGAGCAGTACTTC	CASSLDREAYEQYF
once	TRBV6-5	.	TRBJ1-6	TGTGCCAGCAGCTCCCACGAGGATTCACCCCTCCACTTT	CASSSHEDSPLHF
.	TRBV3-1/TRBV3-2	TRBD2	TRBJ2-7	TGTGCCAGCAGCCACCTTAGCGGGGACTTCCACGAGCAGTACTTC	CASSHLSGDFHEQYF
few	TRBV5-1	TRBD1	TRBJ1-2	TGCGCCAGCAGCTCCCTTAGGACAGGGGATGGCTACACCTTC	CASSSLRTGDGYTF
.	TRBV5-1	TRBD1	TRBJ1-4	TGCGCCAGCAGCTTCCAGGGGGTGGAAAAACTGTTTTTT	CASSFQGVEKLFF